This paragraph reports one TCR beta chain. This entry is derived from a study of CD8+ T cells in alopecia areata. RNA was isolated and reverse transcribed to cDNA, the sequencing template. Libraries were prepared by immunoSEQ multiplex PCR; TCRdb keeps only in-frame clonotypes and omits some of them. Here the sample spans about 13,000 clones, 50% to 60% being singletons. Peripheral blood and lesional scalp punch biopsies were taken from alopecia areata patients. Material: skin, obtained at week 0. The source of this sequence is a human donor with alopecia areata.

CDR3 bases: TGCGCCAGCAGCCAAGATGAGGCGGGGACCTACGAGCAGTACTTC. Amino acid sequence: CASSQDEAGTYEQYF. The gene calls are TRBV4-1 and TRBJ2-5, with a tentative D call TRBD2 (6 bases). The last part of the DNA fits TRBJ2-7 better; the J call may be wrong. The CDR3 extends over 15 amino acids. Germline CDR1 reads MGHRA; CDR2 reads YSYEKL.